This is a list of T cell receptor beta chains from one sample in a study of identical twins. Using its own MiXCR run on the 5' RACE reads, TCRdb lists one record per CDR3 protein. The profile shows 510,000 or so distinct CDR3 sequences, 12% to 15% of them singletons. The same data also went into a second study, on yellow fever vaccine responses in identical twins.

Sequences were obtained from CD4+ T cells sorted from blood. These receptors were collected from a young woman in good health. Each CDR3 is given with its conserved first and last residue. D genes are given only for firm matches. Size values are once, few and many counts, or a class for expanded clones, and some rows have none.

j_call: TRBJ2-1
v_call: TRBV12-3/TRBV12-4
d_call: TRBD2
clone_size: .
cdr3_aa: CASSFGLAGGLLYNEQFF
cdr3_nt: TGTGCCAGCAGTTTCGGCCTAGCGGGGGGCTTACTCTACAATGAGCAGTTCTTC

j_call: TRBJ2-1
v_call: TRBV6-1
d_call: TRBD2
clone_size: few
cdr3_aa: CASSGTSVSGEQFF
cdr3_nt: TGTGCCAGCAGCGGGACTAGCGTTAGTGGTGAGCAGTTCTTC

j_call: TRBJ1-2
v_call: TRBV12-5
d_call: .
clone_size: .
cdr3_aa: CASGLGQDYYGYTF
cdr3_nt: TGTGCTAGTGGTTTGGGACAGGATTACTATGGCTACACCTTC

j_call: TRBJ1-1
v_call: TRBV15
d_call: .
clone_size: .
cdr3_aa: CATSRDGSMNTEAFF
cdr3_nt: TGTGCCACCAGCAGAGATGGGAGCATGAACACTGAAGCTTTCTTT

j_call: TRBJ1-4
v_call: TRBV3-1
d_call: .
clone_size: few
cdr3_aa: CASRQQGATNEKLFF
cdr3_nt: TGTGCCAGCAGACAGCAGGGTGCAACTAATGAAAAACTGTTTTTT

j_call: TRBJ2-5
v_call: TRBV20-1
d_call: .
clone_size: few
cdr3_aa: CSARGWETQYF
cdr3_nt: TGCAGTGCTAGAGGGTGGGAGACCCAGTACTTC

j_call: TRBJ2-3
v_call: TRBV3-1
d_call: .
clone_size: many
cdr3_aa: CASSHVDTQYF
cdr3_nt: TGTGCCAGCAGCCATGTAGATACGCAGTATTTT

j_call: TRBJ1-4
v_call: TRBV6-5
d_call: .
clone_size: .
cdr3_aa: CASSYYRGTNEKLFF
cdr3_nt: TGTGCCAGCAGTTACTATAGGGGGACTAATGAAAAACTGTTTTTT

j_call: TRBJ2-7
v_call: TRBV7-9
d_call: TRBD1
clone_size: few
cdr3_aa: CASSLGPGTGDYEQYF
cdr3_nt: TGTGCCAGCAGCTTAGGCCCCGGGACAGGGGACTACGAGCAGTACTTC

j_call: TRBJ2-7
v_call: TRBV12-3/TRBV12-4
d_call: .
clone_size: few
cdr3_aa: CASSAPLRGPSYLSYEQYF
cdr3_nt: TGTGCCAGCAGTGCCCCTTTGCGGGGGCCCTCGTACCTCTCCTACGAGCAGTACTTC

j_call: TRBJ2-1
v_call: TRBV27
d_call: TRBD2
clone_size: .
cdr3_aa: CASSLGRGTYNEQFF
cdr3_nt: TGTGCCAGCAGTTTAGGGAGGGGAACCTACAATGAGCAGTTCTTC

j_call: TRBJ2-2
v_call: TRBV20-1
d_call: .
clone_size: few
cdr3_aa: CSASGPPGELFF
cdr3_nt: TGCAGTGCTAGCGGACCCCCCGGGGAGCTGTTTTTT

j_call: TRBJ2-1
v_call: TRBV10-3
d_call: .
clone_size: few
cdr3_aa: CAIGQRPSDEQFF
cdr3_nt: TGTGCCATCGGGCAGCGCCCTAGCGATGAGCAGTTCTTC

j_call: TRBJ1-5
v_call: TRBV12-3/TRBV12-4
d_call: .
clone_size: many
cdr3_aa: CASQPRNNQPQHF
cdr3_nt: TGTGCCAGCCAGCCCCGAAACAATCAGCCCCAGCATTTT

j_call: TRBJ1-5
v_call: TRBV5-1
d_call: .
clone_size: .
cdr3_aa: CASSSGAESNQPQHF
cdr3_nt: TGCGCCAGCAGCTCGGGGGCAGAAAGCAATCAGCCCCAGCATTTT

j_call: TRBJ1-5
v_call: TRBV6-1
d_call: .
clone_size: .
cdr3_aa: CASSRRVNQPQHF
cdr3_nt: TGTGCCAGCAGTCGCCGGGTCAATCAGCCCCAGCATTTT

j_call: TRBJ2-1
v_call: TRBV3-1
d_call: .
clone_size: .
cdr3_aa: CASSPAYSEQFF
cdr3_nt: TGTGCCAGCAGCCCTGCATATAGTGAGCAGTTCTTC

j_call: TRBJ1-2
v_call: TRBV7-9
d_call: .
clone_size: .
cdr3_aa: CASSLADRSDYGYTF
cdr3_nt: TGTGCCAGCAGCTTAGCGGACAGAAGTGACTATGGCTACACCTTC

j_call: TRBJ1-4
v_call: TRBV27
d_call: TRBD1
clone_size: few
cdr3_aa: CASGEQGASFEKLFF
cdr3_nt: TGTGCCAGCGGAGAACAGGGGGCGTCTTTTGAAAAACTGTTTTTT

j_call: TRBJ2-7
v_call: TRBV12-3/TRBV12-4
d_call: TRBD1
clone_size: few
cdr3_aa: CASTRQGAGEQYF
cdr3_nt: TGTGCCAGCACCCGACAGGGGGCTGGCGAGCAGTACTTC

j_call: TRBJ1-5
v_call: TRBV12-3/TRBV12-4
d_call: TRBD1
clone_size: few
cdr3_aa: CASRAGTGRWQPQHF
cdr3_nt: TGTGCCAGCAGGGCGGGGACAGGGCGATGGCAGCCCCAGCATTTT

j_call: TRBJ2-3
v_call: TRBV2
d_call: TRBD1
clone_size: few
cdr3_aa: CASSGQGVDTQYF
cdr3_nt: TGTGCCAGCAGCGGACAGGGAGTAGATACGCAGTATTTT

j_call: TRBJ1-5
v_call: TRBV15
d_call: .
clone_size: .
cdr3_aa: CATSRSGLGSNQPQHF
cdr3_nt: TGTGCCACCAGCAGATCCGGACTGGGAAGCAATCAGCCCCAGCATTTT

j_call: TRBJ2-7
v_call: TRBV29-1
d_call: .
clone_size: few
cdr3_aa: CSVGETGRTYEQYF
cdr3_nt: TGCAGCGTTGGGGAAACGGGAAGAACCTACGAGCAGTACTTC

j_call: TRBJ2-3
v_call: TRBV29-1
d_call: TRBD2
clone_size: few
cdr3_aa: CSVQRGTFTDTQYF
cdr3_nt: TGCAGCGTGCAGCGGGGGACCTTCACAGATACGCAGTATTTT

j_call: TRBJ2-1
v_call: TRBV20-1
d_call: .
clone_size: few
cdr3_aa: CSARKRSSYNEQFF
cdr3_nt: TGCAGTGCTAGAAAACGTAGCTCCTACAATGAGCAGTTCTTC

j_call: TRBJ2-1
v_call: TRBV24-1
d_call: .
clone_size: few
cdr3_aa: CATSEPYNEQFF
cdr3_nt: TGTGCCACCAGTGAACCTTACAATGAGCAGTTCTTC

j_call: TRBJ2-1
v_call: TRBV7-9
d_call: .
clone_size: .
cdr3_aa: CASSLILSHNEQFF
cdr3_nt: TGTGCCAGCAGCTTAATCTTGTCTCACAATGAGCAGTTCTTC

j_call: TRBJ2-7
v_call: TRBV25-1
d_call: .
clone_size: many
cdr3_aa: CASSEFWSGTPYEQYF
cdr3_nt: TGTGCCAGCAGTGAATTTTGGTCGGGGACACCGTACGAGCAGTACTTC

j_call: TRBJ1-5
v_call: TRBV20-1
d_call: .
clone_size: few
cdr3_aa: CSATGGGDQPQHF
cdr3_nt: TGCAGTGCTACCGGAGGCGGGGATCAGCCCCAGCATTTT

j_call: TRBJ1-2
v_call: TRBV20-1
d_call: .
clone_size: few
cdr3_aa: CSARPTLYGYTF
cdr3_nt: TGCAGTGCTAGACCCACCCTCTATGGCTACACCTTC

j_call: TRBJ2-1
v_call: TRBV29-1
d_call: .
clone_size: .
cdr3_aa: CSAEGTFNEQFF
cdr3_nt: TGCAGCGCCGAAGGTACCTTCAATGAGCAGTTCTTC

j_call: TRBJ1-6
v_call: TRBV20-1
d_call: .
clone_size: .
cdr3_aa: CSARERGYNSPLHF
cdr3_nt: TGCAGTGCTAGAGAAAGGGGGTATAATTCACCCCTCCACTTT

j_call: TRBJ2-5
v_call: TRBV20-1
d_call: .
clone_size: many
cdr3_aa: CSASQETQYF
cdr3_nt: TGCAGTGCTAGCCAAGAGACCCAGTACTTC

j_call: TRBJ1-5
v_call: TRBV12-3/TRBV12-4
d_call: .
clone_size: .
cdr3_aa: CASSLKGGRSNQPQHF
cdr3_nt: TGTGCCAGCAGTTTAAAAGGGGGTCGGAGCAATCAGCCCCAGCATTTT

j_call: TRBJ2-5
v_call: TRBV2
d_call: TRBD2
clone_size: few
cdr3_aa: CASRGRLAERGSQETQYF
cdr3_nt: TGTGCCAGCAGAGGTCGACTAGCGGAGAGGGGATCCCAAGAGACCCAGTACTTC

j_call: TRBJ2-1
v_call: TRBV6-6
d_call: .
clone_size: .
cdr3_aa: CASLPYGRNEQFF
cdr3_nt: TGTGCCAGCCTGCCATACGGTCGCAATGAGCAGTTCTTC

j_call: TRBJ2-3
v_call: TRBV7-6
d_call: TRBD2
clone_size: .
cdr3_aa: CASSLGLAGTSGVWDTQYF
cdr3_nt: TGTGCCAGCAGCTTAGGCCTGGCCGGGACTAGCGGGGTATGGGATACGCAGTATTTT

j_call: TRBJ1-1
v_call: TRBV12-5
d_call: .
clone_size: .
cdr3_aa: CASGLVLGGTDTEAFF
cdr3_nt: TGTGCTAGTGGTTTGGTGCTGGGGGGAACTGACACTGAAGCTTTCTTT

j_call: TRBJ2-7
v_call: TRBV2
d_call: .
clone_size: few
cdr3_aa: CASRRESFGGSYEQYF
cdr3_nt: TGTGCCAGCAGGAGGGAGAGCTTTGGGGGTTCCTACGAGCAGTACTTC

j_call: TRBJ1-5
v_call: TRBV12-3/TRBV12-4
d_call: .
clone_size: .
cdr3_aa: CASKKTGGHQPQHF
cdr3_nt: TGTGCCAGCAAAAAGACAGGCGGTCATCAGCCCCAGCATTTT

j_call: TRBJ2-2
v_call: TRBV10-3
d_call: TRBD2
clone_size: few
cdr3_aa: CAISDLAGAFGGELFF
cdr3_nt: TGTGCCATCAGTGATCTAGCGGGGGCCTTCGGCGGGGAGCTGTTTTTT

j_call: TRBJ2-1
v_call: TRBV19
d_call: .
clone_size: .
cdr3_aa: CASRSGRPGIDEQFF
cdr3_nt: TGTGCCAGTCGCTCCGGAAGGCCCGGGATTGATGAGCAGTTCTTC

j_call: TRBJ2-2
v_call: TRBV7-9
d_call: .
clone_size: .
cdr3_aa: CASSADGNTGELFF
cdr3_nt: TGTGCCAGCAGCGCGGACGGGAACACCGGGGAGCTGTTTTTT

j_call: TRBJ2-5
v_call: TRBV10-3
d_call: .
clone_size: .
cdr3_aa: CAISELGGETQYF
cdr3_nt: TGTGCCATCAGTGAGTTGGGGGGAGAGACCCAGTACTTC

j_call: TRBJ2-7
v_call: TRBV7-2
d_call: .
clone_size: few
cdr3_aa: CASSTGTITYEQYF
cdr3_nt: TGTGCCAGCAGCACTGGGACAATAACCTACGAGCAGTACTTC

j_call: TRBJ2-5
v_call: TRBV6-1
d_call: TRBD1
clone_size: .
cdr3_aa: CASRKTGVETQYF
cdr3_nt: TGTGCCAGCAGGAAAACAGGGGTCGAGACCCAGTACTTC

j_call: TRBJ2-1
v_call: TRBV24-1
d_call: .
clone_size: .
cdr3_aa: CATSLGGDEQFF
cdr3_nt: TGTGCCACCAGTCTAGGGGGGGATGAGCAGTTCTTC

j_call: TRBJ2-3
v_call: TRBV20-1
d_call: .
clone_size: .
cdr3_aa: CSARVLQGLTDTQYF
cdr3_nt: TGCAGTGCTAGAGTACTACAGGGCCTCACAGATACGCAGTATTTT

j_call: TRBJ2-5
v_call: TRBV3-1
d_call: .
clone_size: few
cdr3_aa: CASSQAWQGNRETQYF
cdr3_nt: TGTGCCAGCAGCCAAGCATGGCAGGGGAATCGCGAGACCCAGTACTTC

j_call: TRBJ2-7
v_call: TRBV6-2/TRBV6-3
d_call: .
clone_size: few
cdr3_aa: CASSYRHRTYEQYF
cdr3_nt: TGTGCCAGCAGCTACAGGCACAGAACCTACGAGCAGTACTTC

j_call: TRBJ2-5
v_call: TRBV3-1
d_call: .
clone_size: .
cdr3_aa: CASSQDSGSFKETQYF
cdr3_nt: TGTGCCAGCAGCCAAGATTCGGGCAGTTTTAAGGAGACCCAGTACTTC

j_call: TRBJ2-5
v_call: TRBV9
d_call: .
clone_size: .
cdr3_aa: CASSVAPGTSVIETQYF
cdr3_nt: TGTGCCAGCAGCGTAGCCCCTGGGACCAGCGTAATTGAGACCCAGTACTTC